This TCR beta chain comes out of a study of vaccination effects on CD4 cells after COVID-19 (dated by TCRdb to 2022 to 2024). Notes on the research overall: Post-vaccine samples across the study were collected a median of 72 days after the second dose, with a range of 14 to 241. The full study included ten to eleven COVID-19 convalescent patients and several SARS-CoV-2-naive healthy vaccine recipients. In both COVID-19 convalescent patients and infection-naive vaccine recipients, the study compared SARS-CoV-2 spike-specific CD4+ TCR repertoires from before mRNA vaccination with those from after it. The Oncomine TCR Beta short-read assay on an Illumina iSeq 100 was used to sequence cultures from other donors in the study.

Summary of the overall study and its limitations: In healthy vaccine recipients, vaccine-induced clones were almost all SARS-CoV-2 mono-reactive, with only 1 of 255 being cross-reactive with common cold coronaviruses. Both infection-induced and vaccine-induced clones contracted markedly at late post-vaccination timepoints, which is consistent with waning T cell responses. Limitations of the study were the small number of convalescent patients and the absence of early post-infection timepoints.

The CDR3 spans 13 residues, from the cysteine through the phenylalanine. The read is trimmed to its CDR3 DNA, 39 bases read in frame from base 1. Library creation used the immunoSEQ multiplex PCR assay. DNA from the cultured and isolated CD4+ T cells underwent TCR beta CDR3 sequencing. The original methods were these. Non-productive TCR sequences were discarded, and reads were trimmed to the CDR3 region, with only CDR3s of 7 or more amino acids retained. Antigen-specific clonotypes were identified with the MANAFEST web app by comparing expansion in peptide wells against reference cultures. To count as positive, a clone had to show expansion at FDR<0.05 compared with the reference and with all other wells, an odds ratio above 5, and a frequency above 0.1% in two replicate wells. Clonotypes significantly expanded in SARS-CoV-2 spike wells and in at least one common cold coronavirus spike condition were defined as cross-reactive. CDR3 similarity was assessed by Levenshtein distance using the stringdist R package, and unrooted trees were constructed with ape in R 3.6.1. Sourced from immuneACCESS, this table was stored by TCRdb with only in-frame sequences that have V and J called. A share of the clones is absent; for the studies checked, an unresolved V gene accounts for under half, and the remainder has no known explanation. The DNA was the basis for D and trimming; V, J and clone size are from that table. This sample is represented by roughly 68,000 clones; 70% to 85% of them were singletons. The ten largest clones represent 1.5% to 1.7% of the sample.

In the ViraFEST assay, PBMC were stimulated with viral peptide pools, and antigen-specific CD4+ T cell clonotypes were then identified by expansion using TCR sequencing. After around ten days of culture, CD4+ T cells were isolated with the EasySep CD4+ T cell isolation kit. Participants received two doses of either the BNT162b2 or the mRNA-1273 mRNA SARS-CoV-2 vaccine. Negative nucleocapsid antibody results before and after vaccination confirmed that the healthy vaccine recipients had no prior SARS-CoV-2 infection. Under 2.5 million PBMC per well were cultured with around 9.8 ug/ml peptides in IMDM containing 5% human AB serum, about 10 IU/ml IL-2 and gentamicin. On days 3 and 7, half of the culture medium was replaced with fresh IL-2-containing medium. Each peptide stimulation condition was cultured in triplicate wells unless otherwise noted. PBMC were separated from whole blood using Ficoll-Paque Plus gradient centrifugation and were then either cryopreserved at -140C or used fresh. The spike proteins of SARS-CoV-2 and of the common cold coronaviruses HCoV-NL63, HCoV-OC43 and HCoV-229E were spanned by overlapping peptide pools. The QIAamp micro DNA kit was used to extract genomic DNA from the cultured CD4+ T cells.

Only one count was recorded for this clone. The target of this receptor is not known. At one boundary the junction diverges from the germline segment, which might be a read error. This sequence uses TRBV12-3 or TRBV12-4 and TRBJ1-2; no D gene is confidently identified. The clonotype originates from a human donor who received a COVID-19 vaccine. The sequencing used CD4+ T cells from PBMCs cultured with HCoV-229E spike peptides, collected after COVID-19 vaccination. Read against the paper, the sample's cell subset or site label means: HCoV-229E spike overlapping peptide pool stimulation. The CDR3 sequence is CASSLSAFRPAAF. The nucleotide sequence reads TGTGCCAGCAGTTTATCCGCCTTCCGGCCGGCCGCCTTC.